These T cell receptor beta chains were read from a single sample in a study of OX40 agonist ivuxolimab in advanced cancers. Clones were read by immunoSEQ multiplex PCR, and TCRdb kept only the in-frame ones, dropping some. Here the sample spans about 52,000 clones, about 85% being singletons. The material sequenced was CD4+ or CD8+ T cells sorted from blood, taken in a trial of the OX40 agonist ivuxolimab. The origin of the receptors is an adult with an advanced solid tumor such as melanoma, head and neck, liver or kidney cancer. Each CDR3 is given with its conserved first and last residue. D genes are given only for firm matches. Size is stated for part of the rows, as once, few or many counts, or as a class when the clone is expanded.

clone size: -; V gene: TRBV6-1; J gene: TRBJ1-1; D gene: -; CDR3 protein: CASRFRDSATEAFF; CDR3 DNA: TGTGCCAGCAGGTTCCGGGATTCGGCCACTGAAGCTTTCTTT
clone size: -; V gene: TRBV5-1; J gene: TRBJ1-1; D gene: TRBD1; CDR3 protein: CASSLRQDRATEAFF; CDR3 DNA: TGCGCCAGCAGCTTACGCCAGGACAGGGCCACTGAAGCTTTCTTT
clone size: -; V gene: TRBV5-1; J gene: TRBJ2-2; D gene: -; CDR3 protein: CASSLRQSNTGELFF; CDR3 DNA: TGCGCCAGCAGCTTGAGACAGTCGAACACCGGGGAGCTGTTTTTT
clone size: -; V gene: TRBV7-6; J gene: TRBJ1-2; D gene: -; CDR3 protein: CASSARTDHFYGYTF; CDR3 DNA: TGTGCCAGCAGCGCCCGGACAGACCATTTCTATGGCTACACCTTC
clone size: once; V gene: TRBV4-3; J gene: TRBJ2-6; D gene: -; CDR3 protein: CASSQKMLGPSGANVLTF; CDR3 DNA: TGCGCCAGCAGCCAAAAGATGCTAGGTCCCTCTGGGGCCAACGTCCTGACTTTC
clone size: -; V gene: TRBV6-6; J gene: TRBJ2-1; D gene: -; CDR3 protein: CASSYSMRGEQFF; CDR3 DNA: TGTGCCAGCAGTTACTCGATGCGAGGCGAGCAGTTCTTC
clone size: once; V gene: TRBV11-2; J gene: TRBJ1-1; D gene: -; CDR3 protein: CASSLDKYTEAFF; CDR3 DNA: TGTGCCAGCAGCTTAGACAAGTACACTGAAGCTTTCTTT
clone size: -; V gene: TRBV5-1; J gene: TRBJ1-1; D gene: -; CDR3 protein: CASSLEGNTEAFF; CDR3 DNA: TGCGCCAGCAGCTTGGAGGGGAACACTGAAGCTTTCTTT
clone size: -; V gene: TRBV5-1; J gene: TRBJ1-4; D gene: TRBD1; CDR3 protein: CASSSRDRGDEKLFF; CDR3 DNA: TGCGCCAGCAGCTCGAGGGACAGGGGGGATGAAAAACTGTTTTTT
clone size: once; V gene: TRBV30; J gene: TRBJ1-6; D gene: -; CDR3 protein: CAWSPPGWLPEGYNSPLHF; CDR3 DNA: TGTGCCTGGAGTCCCCCAGGGTGGCTCCCAGAGGGTTATAATTCACCCCTCCACTTT
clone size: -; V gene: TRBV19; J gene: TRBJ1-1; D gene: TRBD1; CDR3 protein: CASSTDRVGNTEAFF; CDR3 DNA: TGTGCCAGTAGCACTGACAGGGTGGGGAACACTGAAGCTTTCTTT
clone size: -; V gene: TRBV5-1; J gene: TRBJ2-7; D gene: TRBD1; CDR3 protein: CASSYRDSQGNEQYF; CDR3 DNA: TGCGCCAGCAGCTACCGGGACAGTCAAGGAAACGAGCAGTACTTC
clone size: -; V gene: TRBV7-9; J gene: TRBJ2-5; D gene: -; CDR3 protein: CASSSGEAETQYF; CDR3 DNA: TGTGCCAGCAGCTCAGGGGAAGCAGAGACCCAGTACTTC
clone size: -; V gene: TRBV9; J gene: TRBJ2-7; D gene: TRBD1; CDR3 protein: CASSAGTGGYEQYF; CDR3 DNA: TGTGCCAGCAGCGCCGGGACAGGGGGCTACGAGCAGTACTTC
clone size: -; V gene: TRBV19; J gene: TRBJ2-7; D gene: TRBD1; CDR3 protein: CASSINQGADEQYF; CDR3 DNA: TGTGCCAGTAGTATTAATCAGGGGGCGGACGAGCAGTACTTC
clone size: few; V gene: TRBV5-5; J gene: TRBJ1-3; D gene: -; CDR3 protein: CASSSGRSPGNTIYF; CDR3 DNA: TGTGCCAGCAGCTCCGGACGGAGCCCTGGAAACACCATATATTTT
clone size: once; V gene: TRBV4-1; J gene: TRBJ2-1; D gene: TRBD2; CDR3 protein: CASSQALAVYNEQFF; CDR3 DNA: TGCGCCAGCAGCCAAGCACTAGCGGTTTACAATGAGCAGTTCTTC
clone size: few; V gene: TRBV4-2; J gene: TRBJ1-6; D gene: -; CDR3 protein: CASSQVERGDSPLHF; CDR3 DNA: TGTGCCAGCAGCCAAGTGGAGAGGGGGGATTCACCCCTCCACTTT
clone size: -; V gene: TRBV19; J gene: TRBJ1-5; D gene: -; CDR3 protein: CASSIVPYSNQPQHF; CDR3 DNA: TGTGCCAGTAGTATAGTTCCGTATAGCAATCAGCCCCAGCATTTT
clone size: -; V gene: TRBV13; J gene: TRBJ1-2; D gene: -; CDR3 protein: CASSLIVGAEDYGYTF; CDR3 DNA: TGTGCCAGCAGCTTGATAGTCGGGGCCGAAGACTATGGCTACACCTTC
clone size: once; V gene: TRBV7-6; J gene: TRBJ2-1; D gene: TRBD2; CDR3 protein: CASSAPRTSGGVGDEQFF; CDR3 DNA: TGTGCCAGCAGCGCACCTCGGACTAGCGGGGGGGTAGGCGATGAGCAGTTCTTC
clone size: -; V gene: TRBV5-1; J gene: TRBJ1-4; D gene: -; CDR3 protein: CASSLNRNLNEKLFF; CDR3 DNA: TGCGCCAGCAGCTTAAACAGAAATCTTAATGAAAAACTGTTTTTT
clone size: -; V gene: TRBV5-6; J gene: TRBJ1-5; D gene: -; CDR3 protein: CASSLAGGPQHF; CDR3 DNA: TGTGCCAGCAGCTTGGCCGGGGGGCCCCAGCATTTT
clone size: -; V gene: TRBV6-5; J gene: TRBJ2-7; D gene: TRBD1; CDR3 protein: CASSYAGTGDDEQYF; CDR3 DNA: TGTGCCAGCAGTTACGCCGGGACAGGGGACGACGAGCAGTACTTC
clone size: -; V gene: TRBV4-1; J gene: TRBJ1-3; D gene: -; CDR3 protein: CASSQDRARGNTIYF; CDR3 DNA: TGCGCCAGCAGCCAAGATAGGGCAAGGGGAAACACCATATATTTT
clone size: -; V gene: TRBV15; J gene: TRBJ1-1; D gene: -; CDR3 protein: CATSRGREGAHTEAFF; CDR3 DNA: TGTGCCACCAGCAGAGGACGTGAAGGGGCGCACACTGAAGCTTTCTTT
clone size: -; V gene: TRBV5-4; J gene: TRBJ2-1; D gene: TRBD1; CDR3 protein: CASSPPPEDRSSNEQFF; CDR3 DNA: TGTGCCAGCAGCCCCCCACCCGAGGACAGGTCTAGCAATGAGCAGTTCTTC
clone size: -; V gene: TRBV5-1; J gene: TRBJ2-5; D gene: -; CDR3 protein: CASSLRSAETQYF; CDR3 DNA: TGCGCCAGCAGCCTCAGGTCCGCCGAGACCCAGTACTTC
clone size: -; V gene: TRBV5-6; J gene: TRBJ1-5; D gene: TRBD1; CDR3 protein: CASSLGQGYQPQHF; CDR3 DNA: TGTGCCAGCAGCTTGGGACAGGGTTATCAGCCCCAGCATTTT
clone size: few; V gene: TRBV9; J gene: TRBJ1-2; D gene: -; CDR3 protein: CASSPEGREAMGFGYTF; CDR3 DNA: TGTGCCAGCAGCCCGGAGGGACGGGAAGCGATGGGATTTGGCTACACCTTC
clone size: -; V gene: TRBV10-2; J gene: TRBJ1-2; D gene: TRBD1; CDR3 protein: CASGPYRGGGYTF; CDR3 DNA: TGCGCCAGCGGACCCTACAGGGGTGGCGGCTACACCTTC
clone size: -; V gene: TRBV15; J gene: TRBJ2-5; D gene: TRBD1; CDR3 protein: CATSGGQRQETQYF; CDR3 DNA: TGTGCCACCAGCGGGGGACAGCGGCAAGAGACCCAGTACTTC
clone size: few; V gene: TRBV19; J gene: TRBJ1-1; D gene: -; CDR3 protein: CASSMGFSPGTEAFF; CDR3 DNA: TGTGCCAGTAGTATGGGGTTCAGCCCGGGTACTGAAGCTTTCTTT
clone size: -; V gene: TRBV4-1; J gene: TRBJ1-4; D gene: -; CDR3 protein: CASSQGIATNEKLFF; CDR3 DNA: TGCGCCAGCAGCCAAGGGATTGCAACTAATGAAAAACTGTTTTTT
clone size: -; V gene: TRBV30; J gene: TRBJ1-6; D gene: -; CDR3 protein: CAWSIQAPFNSPLHF; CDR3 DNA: TGTGCCTGGTCAATCCAGGCCCCGTTTAATTCACCCCTCCACTTT
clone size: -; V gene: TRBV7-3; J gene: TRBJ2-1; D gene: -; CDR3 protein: CASRDRNYNEQFF; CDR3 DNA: TGTGCCAGCAGGGACAGAAACTACAATGAGCAGTTCTTC
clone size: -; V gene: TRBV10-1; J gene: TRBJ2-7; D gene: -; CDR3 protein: CASSDRGGSYEQYF; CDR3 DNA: TGCGCCAGCAGTGACAGGGGTGGCTCCTACGAGCAGTACTTC
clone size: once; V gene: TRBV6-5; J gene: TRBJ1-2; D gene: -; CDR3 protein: CASSYENDYGYTF; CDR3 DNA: TGTGCCAGCAGTTACGAGAACGACTATGGCTACACCTTC
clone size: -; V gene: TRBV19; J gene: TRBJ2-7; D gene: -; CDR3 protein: CASSSGYEQYF; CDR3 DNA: TGTGCCAGTTCCTCCGGTTACGAGCAGTACTTC
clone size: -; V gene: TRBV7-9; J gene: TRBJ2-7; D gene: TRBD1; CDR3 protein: CASSAQGESYEQYF; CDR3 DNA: TGTGCCAGCAGCGCTCAGGGGGAGTCCTACGAGCAGTACTTC
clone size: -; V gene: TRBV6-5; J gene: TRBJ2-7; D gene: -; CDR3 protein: CASSSGLDYEQYF; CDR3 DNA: TGTGCCAGCAGTTCAGGTCTGGACTACGAGCAGTACTTC
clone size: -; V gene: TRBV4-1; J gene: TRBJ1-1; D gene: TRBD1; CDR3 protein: CASSLITGDTEAFF; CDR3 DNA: TGCGCCAGCAGCCTAATAACAGGGGATACTGAAGCTTTCTTT